These 13 T cell receptor beta chains were sequenced from one sample in a study of T cells in Graves' hyperthyroidism and ophthalmopathy (dated by TCRdb to between 2018 and 2021). The library came from multiplex PCR. Reads for this sample came from an Illumina HiSeq 2000. The TCR beta CDR3 regions were amplified from RNA transcripts. For the first round of RT-PCR on the TCR CDR3, the HTBI primer set was used together with the Qiagen OneStep RT-PCR kit. TCRdb handled the public reads itself, with Q25 trimming in fastp and clone calling in MiXCR, and kept productive beta chains. Each record represents a unique CDR3 protein, reported with the most common genes and DNA among its rows. The sample profile shows hundreds of thousands of distinct CDR3 sequences; around 15% of them were found once. The top ten constitute roughly a fifth of the sample. Sequenced material: blood. The source is an older woman with Graves' ophthalmopathy.

V usage is TRBV10-3 and J usage is TRBJ1-4; D is possibly TRBD1 (5 bases). Germline V gene sequence: CDR1 ENHRY, CDR2 SYGVKD. This CDR3 region has 15 residues. V lost 2 bases, J lost 6 bases, and 13 bases lay in between. In DNA, the CDR3 is TGTGCCATCAGTGAGAAAGGGGCAGTTGATGAAAAACTGTTTTTT. As protein: CAISEKGAVDEKLFF.

In its sample, this clonotype was seen many times. V gene TRBV5-1 combines with J gene TRBJ2-1, with a possible D match to TRBD2 (6 bases). The germline gives CDR1 SGHRS, CDR2 YFSETQ. The CDR3 spans 14 residues. V was trimmed by 4 bases and J by 10 bases, leaving 18 bases between them. In nucleotides, the CDR3 is TGCGCCAGCAGCGGGGGTCTAGCGCCGGTGGAGCAGTTCTTC. Translation: CASSGGLAPVEQFF.

This clonotype was detected ten times or more. V usage is TRBV5-1 and J usage is TRBJ1-2, with TRBD1 matching 7 bases. This CDR3 comprises 15 residues. The germline CDR1 and CDR2 sequences are SGHRS and YFSETQ. Trimming cost V 3 bases and J 2 bases; bases outside gene matches: 7. CDR3 region: CASSYTGTANYGYTF. As DNA, the CDR3 is TGCGCCAGCAGCTATACCGGGACAGCGAACTATGGCTACACCTTC.

On this clonotype: Here the CDR3 omits its conserved ending phenylalanine or tryptophan, so a read error is the likely source. As DNA, the CDR3 is TGTGCCAGCAGCCTACGAATGAACACTGAAGCTTTCTCT. It is translated as CASSLRMNTEAFS. V is TRBV7-9 and J is TRBJ1-1; D gene ambiguous. The CDR3 contains 13 residues. The V end was cut by 5 bases, the J end by 0 bases, with 7 bases between. Germline CDR1 is SEHNR and CDR2 is FQNEAQ (reference sequence).

This chain joins TRBV29-1 and TRBJ1-1, with unresolved D. The V end was cut by 0 bases, the J end by 11 bases, with 4 bases between. CDR3 length equals 9 residues. Germline CDR1 is SQVTM and CDR2 is ANQGSEA. The DNA of the CDR3 is TGCAGCGTTGAAGATGGGGCTTTCTTT. Translating it yields CSVEDGAFF.

The J gene is TRBJ2-2, the V gene TRBV6-1; no clear D. Between the trimmed V and J ends, which lost 4 bases and 4 bases, there was a span of 7 bases. Per the germline V gene, CDR1 is MNHNS and CDR2 is SASEGT. The CDR3 runs 13 residues. The CDR3 nucleotides are TGTGCCAGCAGTGGATCGGGCACCGGGGAGCTGTTTTTT. Amino acids: CASSGSGTGELFF.

The table lists this clonotype with a few counts. The chain joins TRBV18 to TRBJ2-7, with 9 bases lining up with TRBD1. This CDR3 is built from 14 residues. V lost 3 bases and J lost 5; bases outside the gene matches: 5. CDR1 and CDR2 from the germline V gene are KGHSH and LQKENI. The CDR3 is CASSPRTGDHEQYF. The CDR3 DNA sequence: TGTGCCAGCTCACCTAGGACAGGGGACCACGAGCAGTACTTC.

This clonotype was counted ten times or more. The rearrangement uses TRBV12-3 or TRBV12-4 and TRBJ2-1; 9 bases fit TRBD1. This CDR3 has 15 amino acids. The trim removed 4 bases at V and 9 bases at J, leaving 10 bases unmatched. The CDR3 sequence is CASSSPGQGVSEQFF. For the CDR3, the DNA is TGTGCCAGCAGTTCACCGGGACAGGGCGTCTCTGAGCAGTTCTTC.

This clonotype was found many times. The chain has TRBV20-1 and TRBJ2-2; weak D call: TRBD2 (6 bases). V lost 2 bases and J 6 bases, leaving 22 bases between the germline ends. Germline V CDR1 and CDR2: DFQATT, SNEGSKA (reference sequence). This CDR3 region has 17 residues. The chain's CDR3 is CSARPPRGLQTAGELFF. CDR3 sequence (DNA): TGCAGTGCTAGACCCCCCCGGGGACTTCAGACCGCCGGGGAGCTGTTTTTT.

The rearrangement uses TRBV20-1 and TRBJ1-5, with 7 nucleotides matching TRBD1. With 3 bases clipped from V and 7 bases from J, the junction kept 12 bases outside the gene matches. The CDR3 runs to 15 residues. Germline V gives CDR1 DFQATT, CDR2 SNEGSKA (reference sequence). The CDR3 DNA reads TGCAGTGCTAGCCCTTCGACAGGGTCCACACAGCCCCAGCATTTT. This encodes CSASPSTGSTQPQHF.

This clonotype has at least ten counts. The chain recombines TRBV28 with TRBJ1-1; 7 bases align to TRBD1. CDR1 and CDR2 from the germline V gene are MDHEN and SYDVKM. V gave up 5 bases and J gave up 2 bases; unmatched junction bases: 11. The CDR3 runs 16 residues. The CDR3 here is CASSPALGTANTEAFF. CDR3 DNA: TGTGCCAGCAGTCCTGCCTTAGGGACAGCAAACACTGAAGCTTTCTTT.

The chain employs TRBV19 and TRBJ2-7; either TRBD1 or TRBD2 may supply D (5 bases each). The germline V gene has CDR1 LNHDA and CDR2 SQIVND (reference sequence). The CDR3 contains 15 residues. V shed 8 bases and J shed 7 bases, with 24 bases lying between them. In nucleotides, the CDR3 is TGTGCCAGTCGACAAAACGGGGCCCTCGGTTGGGAGCAGTACTTC. Translating gives CASRQNGALGWEQYF.

This clonotype was seen many times. CDR3: CASSPLGLAQKETQYF. CDR3 nucleotide sequence: TGTGCCAGCAGCCCCCTGGGGCTAGCGCAGAAAGAGACCCAGTACTTC. The genes are TRBV7-9 and TRBJ2-5; D is possibly TRBD2 (6 bases). Germline lookup yields CDR1 SEHNR and CDR2 FQNEAQ (reference sequence). The germline V and J ends were trimmed by 5 bases and 3 bases, with 19 bases remaining between them. CDR3 length: 16 amino acids.